The entry below gives a single T cell receptor (beta chain) sequence along with its context. Here immunoSEQ multiplex PCR was the method, and the copy in TCRdb shows in-frame clones only, minus some. The data hold 65,000 to 90,000 clones, with 85% to 95% observed a single time. This CDR3 spans 13 amino acids. With 7 bases removed from V and 5 bases from J, the gap between germline ends came to 14 bases. Germline CDR1 reads SNHLY; CDR2 reads FYNNEI. This record comes from a study of T cell changes during pregnancy in multiple sclerosis. The sample was peripheral blood, taken in the third trimester of pregnancy. This rearrangement joins TRBV2 to TRBJ1-1; D is ambiguous. This sequence was found in a female donor in good health, enrolled as a control in a pregnancy study. The CDR3: CASKEGMVTEAFF. The CDR3 DNA reads TGTGCCAGCAAGGAGGGCATGGTGACTGAAGCTTTCTTT.